These 24 T cell receptor beta chains originate from one sample sequenced in a study of response to subunit inactivated influenza vaccine. TCRdb re-derived calls from the RT-PCR reads in MiXCR, one entry per CDR3 protein. The table lists 500,000 to 550,000 distinct CDR3 sequences, approximately 7.3% of them singletons, with about an eighth in the top ten. Here the sequenced sample was PBMCs from blood, taken roughly 24 months after vaccination. The receptor set was obtained from a man between 50 and 69 years old who received an inactivated influenza vaccine.

The chain links TRBV6-2 or TRBV6-3 to TRBJ2-1; 11 nucleotides align to TRBD2. The ends lost 3 bases at V and 7 bases at J; junction bases unmatched: 8. The CDR3 is 16 residues long. From germline, CDR1 is MNHEY and CDR2 SVGEGT. The CDR3 protein is CASSYWLAGGQNEQFF. In DNA form, the CDR3 reads TGTGCCAGCAGTTATTGGCTAGCGGGAGGTCAAAATGAGCAGTTCTTC.

This clonotype was recorded a few times. The chain combines TRBV29-1 with TRBJ2-7; D gene unclear. The germline V and J ends were trimmed by 5 bases and 0 bases, with 8 bases remaining between them. Germline CDR1 SQVTM, CDR2 ANQGSEA. This CDR3 comprises 12 residues. The CDR3, as DNA: TGCAGCGTTTCAAACAGCTCCTACGAGCAGTACTTC. As protein: CSVSNSSYEQYF.

V is TRBV20-1 and J is TRBJ2-1; 7 nucleotides agree with TRBD2. Germline V gives CDR1 DFQATT, CDR2 SNEGSKA (reference sequence). CDR3 length: 15 residues. The ends lost 0 bases at V and 3 bases at J; junction bases unmatched: 5. The CDR3, as DNA: TGCAGTGCTAGAGATCTAGCGGAAGACTACAATGAGCAGTTCTTC. Its translation is CSARDLAEDYNEQFF.

This clonotype was counted a few times. J is TRBJ2-2 and V is TRBV7-8; D uncertain. From germline, CDR1 is SGHVS and CDR2 FQNEAQ. This CDR3 has 14 amino acids. Trimming pared 5 bases from V and 6 bases from J, leaving 13 bases between. CDR3 in DNA: TGTGCCAGCAGCACAGACGTCCCCGCCGGGGAGCTGTTTTTT. Translated: CASSTDVPAGELFF.

This clonotype was observed many times. J is TRBJ2-1 and V is TRBV20-1; TRBD1 agrees at 7 bases. This CDR3 comprises 13 residues. Germline CDR1 and CDR2: DFQATT and SNEGSKA (reference sequence). Trimming at V came to 3 bases and at J to 5 bases, leaving 4 bases not matched to a gene. DNA for the CDR3: TGCAGTGCTAGGAACAGGGGCCACAATGAGCAGTTCTTC. It specifies CSARNRGHNEQFF.

This clonotype was counted a few times. This chain uses TRBV5-1 with TRBJ2-1; tentatively, D is TRBD2 (6 bases). The germline CDR1 and CDR2 sequences are SGHRS and YFSETQ. V lost 5 bases and J 3 bases, leaving 12 bases between the germline ends. CDR3 length equals 14 residues. The CDR3 DNA reads TGCGCCAGCAGGGGGGGAGGTATCTACAATGAGCAGTTCTTC. It specifies CASRGGGIYNEQFF.

Points on this clonotype: A junction boundary mismatches the germline segment, possibly from a read error. The chain recombines TRBV15 with TRBJ1-6; a weak D match, TRBD1 (5 bases). This CDR3 has 17 residues. Looked up from germline, CDR1 is LNHNV and CDR2 is YYDKDF (reference sequence). The CDR3 sequence: CASSRPGCRGYNSPLHF. CDR3 in DNA: TGTGCCAGCAGCAGACCAGGGTGTAGGGGATATAATTCACCCCTCCACTTT.

This clonotype was observed a handful of times. The CDR3 DNA sequence: TGTGCCAGCAGCTTAGGAGGACAGGCCCAGCATTTT. Amino acid sequence: CASSLGGQAQHF. This chain joins TRBV7-8 and TRBJ1-5, with 7 bases identical to TRBD1. Germline values: CDR1 SGHVS, CDR2 FQNEAQ. V lost 1 base and J lost 11; bases outside the gene matches: 2. The CDR3 extends over 12 amino acids. The complete variable domain, with remaining parts taken from reference TRBV7-8 and TRBJ1-5, reads GAGVSQSPRYKVAKRGQDVALRCDPISGHVSLFWYQQALGQGPEFLTYFQNEAQLDKSGLPSDRFFAERPEGSVSTLKIQRTQQEDSAVYLCASSLGGQAQHFGDGTRLSIL.

This clonotype came up a few times. The V gene is TRBV20-1, the J gene TRBJ1-5; 7 bases are a match to TRBD1. The CDR3 sequence is 13 residues long. V lost 3 bases and J lost 10; bases outside the gene matches: 9. The germline CDR1 and CDR2 sequences are DFQATT and SNEGSKA (reference sequence). The CDR3 is CSASEGAALPQHF. Here the CDR3 DNA reads TGCAGTGCTAGCGAGGGGGCGGCTCTCCCCCAGCATTTT.

The chain joins TRBV4-2 to TRBJ2-2, with D uncertain. This CDR3 contains 16 residues. Germline values: CDR1 LGHNA, CDR2 YNFKEQ. Trimming left V 0 bases short and J 0 bases short, with 8 bases between. CDR3: CASSQDTPSNTGELFF. CDR3 in DNA: TGTGCCAGCAGCCAAGACACACCGTCGAACACCGGGGAGCTGTTTTTT.

This clonotype was seen at least ten times. V usage is TRBV27 and J usage is TRBJ2-3, with D possibly matching TRBD2 (6 bases). Trimming cost V 5 bases and J 4 bases, with 19 bases left between them. CDR3 length equals 16 residues. CDR1 and CDR2 (germline): MNHEY, SMNVEV (reference sequence). The CDR3 sequence is CASSLGGVTAPDTQYF. The DNA for the CDR3 is TGTGCCAGCAGTCTAGGAGGGGTGACGGCGCCAGATACGCAGTATTTT.

This clonotype came up many times. This chain uses TRBV9 with TRBJ2-1; D might be TRBD1 (6 bases). The germline V gene has CDR1 SGDLS and CDR2 YYNGEE. The CDR3 runs 15 residues. The ends were cut back, 0 bases at V and 10 bases at J, with 17 bases in the middle. As DNA, the CDR3 is TGTGCCAGCAGCGTAGCTTCAGGGGACCTGAAGGAGCAGTTCTTC. This codes for CASSVASGDLKEQFF.

There are a few counts of this clonotype. The V and J genes are TRBV10-2 and TRBJ2-1, with 13 nucleotides matching TRBD2. Germline V gene sequence: CDR1 WSHSY, CDR2 SAAADI. The CDR3 length is 16 residues. Trimming removed 5 bases from V and 7 bases from J; junction bases left unmatched: 8. The CDR3 spells CASSLTSGGLMNEQFF. The DNA for the CDR3 is TGCGCCAGCAGTTTGACTAGCGGGGGGTTGATGAATGAGCAGTTCTTC.

V is TRBV5-6 and J is TRBJ2-1, with TRBD2 identical over 8 bases. V lost 4 bases, J lost 0 bases, and 9 bases stayed unmatched. Germline V CDR1 and CDR2: SGHDT, YYEEEE. CDR3 size: 17 residues. The CDR3 protein is CASSATILAASYNEQFF. CDR3 bases: TGTGCCAGCAGCGCGACGATACTAGCGGCCTCCTACAATGAGCAGTTCTTC.

This clonotype turned up a few times. The chain combines TRBV4-3 with TRBJ2-3; D remains unclear. The CDR3 is 14 amino acids. Looked up from germline, CDR1 is LGHNA and CDR2 is YSLEER. V shed 4 bases and J shed 1 base, with 9 bases lying between them. In DNA, the CDR3 is TGCGCCAGCAGCCTAGACACCGGCACAGATACGCAGTATTTT. It specifies CASSLDTGTDTQYF.

There are many counts of this clonotype. This chain joins TRBV6-5 and TRBJ1-1; D is perhaps TRBD1 (5 bases). This CDR3 has 14 residues. Germline CDR1 and CDR2: MNHEY and SVGAGI. V dropped 2 bases and J dropped 1 base, with 8 bases sitting between them. In DNA, the CDR3 is TGTGCCAGCAGTTACGGGCAGGGGAACACTGAAGCTTTCTTT. As protein: CASSYGQGNTEAFF.

This clonotype has ten or more counts. The chain carries TRBV5-1 and TRBJ1-6, with 9 bases fitting TRBD1. The CDR3 is 16 residues long. V shed 0 bases and J 9 bases; nucleotides not matched to a gene: 7. Germline CDR1 is SGHRS and CDR2 is YFSETQ. CDR3 region: CASSLASGQGGSPLHF. In DNA, the CDR3 is TGCGCCAGCAGCTTGGCCTCGGGACAGGGAGGTTCACCCCTCCACTTT.

This clonotype was seen a handful of times. The genes are TRBV7-2 and TRBJ1-2, with TRBD1 matching over 9 bases. The germline V gene has CDR1 SGHTA and CDR2 FQGNSA. There are 16 residues in the CDR3. After removal of 11 bases from V and 6 bases from J, the junction contained 19 bases not matched to a gene. The DNA of the CDR3 is TGTGCCCTCCAGCTTGGTAACAGGGGGCGCATCCATGGCTACACCTTC. Protein sequence: CALQLGNRGRIHGYTF.

The chain links TRBV18 to TRBJ2-2; a weak D match, TRBD1 (5 bases). Germline-derived CDR1 and CDR2 are KGHSH and LQKENI. V dropped 2 bases and J dropped 9 bases, with 13 bases sitting between them. The CDR3 spans 14 residues. CDR3 nucleotides: TGTGCCAGCTCACCATCCAGGGAAACCCGGGAGCTGTTTTTT. Protein: CASSPSRETRELFF.

The V call is TRBV20-1, the J call TRBJ1-1; no reliable D call. The CDR3 contains 11 residues. V was clipped by 1 base and J by 7 bases, with 7 bases between them. The V gene's germline CDR1 is DFQATT and CDR2 SNEGSKA (reference sequence). DNA for the CDR3: TGCAGTGCTAGAGTTGGCTATGAAGCTTTCTTT. Translating gives CSARVGYEAFF.

The V gene is TRBV27, the J gene TRBJ2-1; D may be TRBD2 (5 bases). CDR1 is MNHEY, CDR2 SMNVEV, per germline (reference sequence). The CDR3 totals 15 residues. V gave up 3 bases and J gave up 7 bases, with 16 bases separating them. CDR3 region: CASSFWLARRNEQFF. CDR3 nucleotide sequence: TGTGCCAGCAGTTTCTGGCTAGCTAGGCGGAATGAGCAGTTCTTC.

The CDR3 reads CASSPQADYNEQFF. CDR3 DNA sequence: TGTGCCAGCAGCCCGCAAGCGGACTACAATGAGCAGTTCTTC. The rearrangement links TRBV11-2 to TRBJ2-1, with a tentative D call TRBD2 (5 bases). The length of the CDR3 is 14 residues. Germline loops: CDR1 SGHAT, CDR2 FQNNGV. Trimming removed 5 bases from V and 3 bases from J, with 11 bases in between. The full variable domain, its missing parts supplied by reference TRBV11-2 and TRBJ2-1, is EAGVAQSPRYKIIEKRQSVAFWCNPISGHATLYWYQQILGQGPKLLIQFQNNGVVDDSQLPKDRFSAERLKGVDSTLKIQPAKLEDSAVYLCASSPQADYNEQFFGPGTRLTVL.

This clonotype was observed a handful of times. The chain employs TRBV5-5 and TRBJ2-7; the D gene could be TRBD1 or TRBD2 (5 bases each). The CDR3 runs 15 residues. CDR1 and CDR2 (germline): SGHKS, YYEKEE (reference sequence). Trimming stripped 0 bases from V and 0 bases from J, with 10 bases between. The CDR3 reads CASSLDAGSSYEQYF. CDR3 DNA sequence: TGTGCCAGCAGCTTGGATGCAGGGAGCTCCTACGAGCAGTACTTC.

This clonotype was seen a handful of times. CDR3 bases: TGTGCCAGCAGTTTAATATTAGCCCAGGGGGCGAAGGATACGCAGTATTTT. Its protein is CASSLILAQGAKDTQYF. This chain links TRBV27 with TRBJ2-3, with TRBD1 matching over 8 bases. Germline V gene lookup returns CDR1 MNHEY and CDR2 SMNVEV (reference sequence). There are 17 residues in the CDR3. V shed 2 bases and J 6 bases; nucleotides not matched to a gene: 13.